These T cell receptor beta chains were read from a single sample in a study of T cell responses to AZD1222 COVID-19 vaccine. Generated by immunoSEQ multiplex PCR, the TCRdb table keeps only in-frame clones and is missing some. This sample has about 97,000 clones, with approximately 90% found just once. Source: peripheral blood, taken on day 0 of AZD1222 vaccination. These receptors were taken from an adult in good health. The CDR3 runs from the conserved cysteine through the conserved F or W. A D gene is named only where the DNA matches it firmly. The listing skips clone size in some rows; elsewhere it reads once, few, many or a size class.

J	size	D	V	CDR3	DNA
TRBJ1-4	once	TRBD1	TRBV5-6	CASSSGTGGEKLFF	TGTGCCAGCAGCTCCGGGACAGGGGGTGAAAAACTGTTTTTT
TRBJ2-3	-	TRBD2	TRBV19	CASSTGTRDDGTQYF	TGTGCCAGTAGTACTGGGACTAGGGATGATGGTACGCAGTATTTT
TRBJ1-1	-	-	TRBV12-3/TRBV12-4	CASSVSRNTEAFF	TGTGCCAGCAGTGTATCCAGGAACACTGAAGCTTTCTTT
TRBJ1-6	-	-	TRBV18	CASSPLQLGGNSPLHF	TGTGCCAGCTCACCGCTCCAGCTCGGGGGTAATTCACCCCTCCACTTT
TRBJ1-5	-	TRBD1	TRBV11-2	CASSLSRTGTQPQHF	TGTGCCAGCAGCTTAAGTAGGACAGGGACTCAGCCCCAGCATTTT
TRBJ1-4	once	TRBD1	TRBV5-1	CASSSDRGYEKLFF	TGCGCCAGCAGCTCTGACAGGGGGTATGAAAAACTGTTTTTT
TRBJ1-2	-	-	TRBV28	CASGPDHQTGYTF	TGTGCCAGCGGGCCGGACCATCAAACCGGCTACACCTTC
TRBJ1-2	-	-	TRBV14	CASSPQRFYGYTF	TGTGCCAGCAGTCCTCAGCGATTCTATGGCTACACCTTC
TRBJ1-4	-	TRBD1	TRBV7-2	CASSLDRGATNEKLFF	TGTGCCAGCAGCTTAGACAGGGGTGCAACTAATGAAAAACTGTTTTTT
TRBJ1-1	-	-	TRBV4-1	CASSQEGAVNTEAFF	TGCGCCAGCAGCCAAGAAGGGGCAGTGAACACTGAAGCTTTCTTT
TRBJ1-5	-	TRBD1	TRBV5-1	CASSTGQLNQPQHF	TGCGCCAGCAGCACGGGACAGCTTAATCAGCCCCAGCATTTT
TRBJ2-3	-	-	TRBV5-4	CASSPRQDKTDTQYF	TGTGCCAGCAGCCCCAGACAAGACAAAACAGATACGCAGTATTTT
TRBJ2-3	once	-	TRBV5-1	CASSLANTEDTQYF	TGCGCCAGCAGCTTGGCGAATACCGAAGATACGCAGTATTTT
TRBJ2-3	-	-	TRBV7-8	CASSLGSFTDTQYF	TGTGCCAGCAGCTTAGGTAGTTTCACAGATACGCAGTATTTT
TRBJ2-1	-	-	TRBV27	CASSSPPSNEQFF	TGTGCCAGCAGTTCCCCCCCCAGCAATGAGCAGTTCTTC
TRBJ1-5	-	-	TRBV4-1	CASSQVGPGQPQHF	TGCGCCAGCAGCCAAGTCGGGCCGGGTCAGCCCCAGCATTTT
TRBJ1-1	-	-	TRBV4-1	CASSHSQGMGNTEAFF	TGCGCCAGCAGCCACTCACAGGGCATGGGGAACACTGAAGCTTTCTTT
TRBJ1-3	-	TRBD1	TRBV27	CASSLPRGGGAGDTIYF	TGTGCCAGCAGTTTACCTCGGGGAGGGGGCGCGGGAGACACCATATATTTT
TRBJ1-1	-	-	TRBV5-5	CASSSFFVSMNTEAFF	TGTGCCAGCAGCTCCTTTTTCGTCAGCATGAACACTGAAGCTTTCTTT
TRBJ2-5	-	-	TRBV7-9	CASSLDFGFEQETQYF	TGTGCCAGCAGCTTAGATTTCGGCTTCGAACAAGAGACCCAGTACTTC
TRBJ1-2	once	-	TRBV5-1	CASSPERGRNRDGYTF	TGCGCCAGCAGCCCCGAACGGGGACGTAACAGGGATGGCTACACCTTC
TRBJ2-5	-	-	TRBV7-9	CASSLGLRSSTQYF	TGTGCCAGCAGCTTAGGACTAAGATCTTCGACCCAGTACTTC
TRBJ2-3	-	-	TRBV9	CASSVDGLSGVTDTQYF	TGTGCCAGCAGCGTAGATGGGCTCTCAGGTGTCACAGATACGCAGTATTTT
TRBJ2-6	once	TRBD1	TRBV19	CASSNFGQEAGANVLTF	TGTGCCAGTAGCAATTTTGGACAGGAGGCTGGGGCCAACGTCCTGACTTTC
TRBJ1-4	-	-	TRBV7-8	CASSPLRGGDEKLFF	TGTGCCAGCAGCCCGCTAAGAGGAGGAGATGAAAAACTGTTTTTT
TRBJ2-7	-	-	TRBV4-1	CASSGPSYEQYF	TGCGCCAGCAGCGGCCCAAGCTACGAGCAGTACTTC
TRBJ1-1	-	TRBD1	TRBV24-1	CATSDGDSGPEAFF	TGTGCCACCAGTGATGGGGACAGCGGGCCTGAAGCTTTCTTT
TRBJ1-3	-	-	TRBV4-1	CASSQTVGSGNTIYF	TGCGCCAGCAGCCAGACAGTAGGGAGTGGAAACACCATATATTTT
TRBJ1-1	once	-	TRBV5-1	CASSPGGAQNTEAFF	TGCGCCAGCAGCCCGGGTGGTGCCCAGAACACTGAAGCTTTCTTT
TRBJ1-5	-	-	TRBV2	CASSDASHNQPQHF	TGTGCCAGCAGTGATGCCAGCCACAATCAGCCCCAGCATTTT
TRBJ1-1	few	-	TRBV9	CASSIGGGGTEAFF	TGTGCCAGCAGCATAGGAGGGGGTGGCACTGAAGCTTTCTTT
TRBJ2-1	-	-	TRBV6-4	CASSDPRPGAETNNEQFF	TGTGCCAGCAGTGACCCGAGGCCGGGGGCCGAGACGAACAATGAGCAGTTCTTC
TRBJ1-1	-	-	TRBV6-5	CASSSSFNTEAFF	TGTGCCAGCAGTTCCTCCTTTAACACTGAAGCTTTCTTT
TRBJ1-2	-	TRBD1	TRBV5-8	CASSLGQGGGGYTF	TGTGCCAGCAGTTTGGGACAGGGCGGAGGAGGCTACACCTTC
TRBJ1-6	-	-	TRBV5-1	CASSNSPGGSPLHF	TGCGCCAGCAGTAATTCACCGGGGGGCTCACCCCTCCACTTT
TRBJ1-5	-	TRBD1	TRBV15	CATSRSDRVEFQPQHF	TGTGCCACCAGCAGATCGGACAGGGTAGAGTTTCAGCCCCAGCATTTT
TRBJ2-7	-	TRBD1	TRBV20-1	CSVRDSYEQYF	TGCAGCGTCCGGGACAGCTACGAGCAGTACTTC